The sequence of this T cell receptor beta chain was determined in a study of blood T cell repertoires in COVID-19. About the study: Acute-phase and convalescent COVID-19 samples originated in the United States, Italy and Spain. Sources were T cells, B-cell-depleted T cells, or PBMCs; the material itself was cDNA or gDNA.

Source study methods: Reference gene primer amplification yielded estimated nucleated cell counts. Sequencing used immunoSEQ multiplex PCR; TCRdb keeps in-frame clones, though not all of them. V and J calls and clone size are as listed in that table; D and trimming were resolved from the DNA. The sample includes about 100,000 clones, approximately 92% of them seen just once. Per the germline V gene, CDR1 is SGHRS and CDR2 is YFSETQ. J lost 6 bases, V lost 2 bases, and 4 bases had no gene match. The length of the CDR3 is 13 residues. The sample was peripheral blood. This chain joins TRBV5-1 and TRBJ2-7, with 8 positions matching TRBD1. The source is a man in his sixties or seventies with acute or convalescent COVID-19. The CDR3 region is CASSFQGAGEQYF. Here the CDR3 DNA reads TGCGCCAGCAGCTTTCAGGGGGCCGGCGAGCAGTACTTC.